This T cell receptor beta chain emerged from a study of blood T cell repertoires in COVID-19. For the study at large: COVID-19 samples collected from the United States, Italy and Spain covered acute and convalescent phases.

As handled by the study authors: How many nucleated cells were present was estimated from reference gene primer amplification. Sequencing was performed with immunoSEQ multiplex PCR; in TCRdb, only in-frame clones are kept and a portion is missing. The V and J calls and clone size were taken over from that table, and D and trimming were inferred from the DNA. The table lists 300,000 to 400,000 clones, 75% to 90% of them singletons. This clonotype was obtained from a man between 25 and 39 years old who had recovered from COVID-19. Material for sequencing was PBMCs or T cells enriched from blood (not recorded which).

Here the CDR3 DNA reads TGTGCCATCAGTGAGTCGAACGGGGGACGCACAGATACGCAGTATTTT. Translating gives CAISESNGGRTDTQYF. The gene calls are TRBV10-3 and TRBJ2-3; possibly TRBD2 for D (6 bases). The CDR3 consists of 16 residues. V was cut by 0 bases and J by 1 base, with 11 bases left in between. Looked up from germline, CDR1 is ENHRY and CDR2 is SYGVKD.